The rows below give T cell receptor beta chains drawn from one sample of a study of CD4 T cells in relation to SARS-CoV-2 and coronaviruses. TCRdb's copy holds only in-frame clones and misses some; the assay was immunoSEQ multiplex PCR. This sample has some 19,000 clones, with about 80% found just once. Their target antigens are unknown. The sequenced sample was CD4+ T cells from PBMCs, cultured in vitro. These receptors originate from a human donor in good health. CDR3s include the opening cysteine and the closing phenylalanine or tryptophan. D genes are given only for firm matches. Clone size is not always given. Where it is, it says once, few, many or a class for expanded clones.

clone_size	d_call	v_call	j_call	cdr3_nt	cdr3_aa
-	-	TRBV24-1	TRBJ1-2	TGTGCCACCAGTGACCAAAGACAGAACTATGGCTACACCTTC	CATSDQRQNYGYTF
-	-	TRBV18	TRBJ1-1	TGTGCCAGCGGGGGGTGGATGGAGACTGAAGCTTTCTTT	CASGGWMETEAFF
large	-	TRBV7-2	TRBJ2-1	TGTGCCAGCAGCTCGTACTTGTCCACGGATGAGCAGTTCTTC	CASSSYLSTDEQFF
few	TRBD1	TRBV5-4	TRBJ1-1	TGTGCCACTTCCCAGGGGGGGCCGAACACTGAAGCTTTCTTT	CATSQGGPNTEAFF
-	TRBD2	TRBV5-1	TRBJ2-7	TGCGCCAGCCGATCGGCAGCGGGAGGGCCGGGTGAGCAGTACTTC	CASRSAAGGPGEQYF
few	-	TRBV4-1	TRBJ2-7	TGCGCCAGCAGCCGAGAAGCCGGGACCGTTATTTACGAGCAGTACTTC	CASSREAGTVIYEQYF
few	TRBD1	TRBV28	TRBJ2-2	TGTGCCAGCAGCTCAGGACAGGGGATCACCGGGGAGCTGTTTTTT	CASSSGQGITGELFF
-	-	TRBV6-1	TRBJ1-1	TGTGCCAGCAGTGAAGGGCTCAGGGACAACACTGAAGCTTTCTTT	CASSEGLRDNTEAFF
-	-	TRBV5-1	TRBJ2-3	TGCGCCAGCACCGGAATGGGGGTTCGCACAGATACGCAGTATTTT	CASTGMGVRTDTQYF
-	-	TRBV2	TRBJ1-1	TGTGCCTCAATTCAGGCGTCGAACACTGAAGCTTTCTTT	CASIQASNTEAFF
-	TRBD2	TRBV4-1	TRBJ2-7	TGCGCCAGCAGCCGCGACTTTAGCGGGGCCCCCTACGAGCAGTACTTC	CASSRDFSGAPYEQYF
-	TRBD1	TRBV3-1/TRBV3-2	TRBJ2-3	TGTGCCAGCAGAGGACAGGGGATAGATACGCAGTATTTT	CASRGQGIDTQYF
-	TRBD2	TRBV7-8	TRBJ2-3	TGTGCCAGCAGCTGGGGGACTAGCGGGAGGGCCTTAGATACGCAGTATTTT	CASSWGTSGRALDTQYF
-	-	TRBV5-4	TRBJ1-4	TGTGCCAGCAGCTTCGCGCAGGGAGGGGGAGAAAAACTGTTTTTT	CASSFAQGGGEKLFF
-	-	TRBV19	TRBJ1-5	TGTGCCAGTAGTATGATGGGGGGCAATCAGCCCCAGCATTTT	CASSMMGGNQPQHF
-	TRBD1	TRBV30	TRBJ1-5	TGTGCCTGGAGTGCAAAGGGACAGGGGGAAGCCCAGCCCCAGCATTTT	CAWSAKGQGEAQPQHF
-	-	TRBV7-9	TRBJ2-7	TGTGCCAGCAGCTTATCCAACGAGCAGTACTTC	CASSLSNEQYF
few	TRBD1	TRBV7-9	TRBJ1-2	TGTGCCAGCAGCTTAGCGGGGACAGGGGGCTTGGCTGGCTACACCTTC	CASSLAGTGGLAGYTF
-	TRBD1	TRBV5-5	TRBJ1-5	TGTGCCAGCAGCTACACTGAGCAGGGGGCTACGAGCAATCAGCCCCAGCATTTT	CASSYTEQGATSNQPQHF
-	-	TRBV7-9	TRBJ2-1	TGTGCCAGCAGCCCGCAGGTCAGGGCGTTTGGGCAGTTCTTC	CASSPQVRAFGQFF
-	-	TRBV5-6	TRBJ2-1	TGTGCCAGCAGCTCGGGACTGACACGTCCATACAATGAGCAGTTCTTC	CASSSGLTRPYNEQFF
-	-	TRBV19	TRBJ1-3	TGTGCCAGTGGGCCTATCGGGCTTGGGGGCACCATATATTTT	CASGPIGLGGTIYF
once	-	TRBV19	TRBJ2-7	TGTGCCAGTAGTATAGGATACGAGCAGTACTTC	CASSIGYEQYF
-	TRBD1	TRBV4-1	TRBJ1-6	TGCGCCAGCAGCCAAGATATATTTGGACAGGCGCGTTCACCCCTCCACTTT	CASSQDIFGQARSPLHF
once	-	TRBV4-1	TRBJ2-7	TGCGCCAGCAGCCAAGGATCGGCAGGGATGGGCGAGCAGTACTTC	CASSQGSAGMGEQYF
few	-	TRBV18	TRBJ1-1	TGTGCCAGCTCATCTAGCCGGCAGACTGAAGCTTTCTTT	CASSSSRQTEAFF
few	-	TRBV7-9	TRBJ2-7	TGTGCCAGCAGCTCCCCCCCAGAGAACTACGAGCAGTACTTC	CASSSPPENYEQYF
-	TRBD1	TRBV10-3	TRBJ2-3	TGTGCCATCAGCGGACAGGGGGCGATCACAGATACGCAGTATTTT	CAISGQGAITDTQYF
few	-	TRBV2	TRBJ2-1	TGTGCCAGCAGGATCGGACAGAACAATGAGCAGTTCTTC	CASRIGQNNEQFF
-	TRBD1	TRBV12-3/TRBV12-4	TRBJ2-1	TGTGCCAGCAGCCGGGACAGGGTCGATGAGCAGTTCTTC	CASSRDRVDEQFF
-	-	TRBV6-4	TRBJ2-2	TGTGCCAGCAGTGACGGGGATTACTACGGGGAGCTGTTTTTT	CASSDGDYYGELFF
-	-	TRBV3-1/TRBV3-2	TRBJ2-7	TGTGCCAGCAGCCAAGAAGTCTATGCGCAGAAATCAAACGAGCAGTACTTC	CASSQEVYAQKSNEQYF
-	-	TRBV6-4	TRBJ1-6	TGTGCCAGCAGTGAGGTGGCAGGGGAATCACCCCTCCACTTT	CASSEVAGESPLHF
once	-	TRBV6-6	TRBJ2-7	TGTGCCAGCAGTTACGCCCTTGGCTACGAGCAGTACTTC	CASSYALGYEQYF
-	-	TRBV5-8	TRBJ1-6	TGTGCCAGCAGCTTCGGGAGGGTTAACTCACCCCTCCACTTT	CASSFGRVNSPLHF
-	-	TRBV6-5	TRBJ2-7	TGTGCCAGCAGTTACCTCGGAGACTCCTACGAGCAGTACTTC	CASSYLGDSYEQYF
-	-	TRBV2	TRBJ1-1	TGTGCCAGCAGTGCATACAGGGACACTGAAGCTTTCTTT	CASSAYRDTEAFF
-	-	TRBV5-1	TRBJ2-7	TGCGCCAGCAGCTCCGTGCCGACAGACTTGAGCTCCTACGAGCAGTACTTC	CASSSVPTDLSSYEQYF
-	-	TRBV19	TRBJ1-6	TGTGCCAGTAGTTTTGGCGGGGGACGGCTCTCACCCCTCCACTTT	CASSFGGGRLSPLHF
few	-	TRBV4-1	TRBJ2-7	TGCGCCAGCAGCCAAGGAGGGGCATCCTACGAGCAGTACTTC	CASSQGGASYEQYF
-	-	TRBV9	TRBJ2-1	TGTGCCAGCAGCGTAGATCTAGCCCCCCCTCTAGAGCAGTTCTTC	CASSVDLAPPLEQFF
-	TRBD2	TRBV5-5	TRBJ2-3	TGTGCCAGCAGCTTCACACCGACTAGCGGGAGCACAGATACGCAGTATTTT	CASSFTPTSGSTDTQYF
-	-	TRBV6-4	TRBJ2-1	TGTGCCAGCAGTCTCGAAGGGGCCGACGGTGAGCAGTTCTTC	CASSLEGADGEQFF
once	TRBD1	TRBV19	TRBJ2-1	TGTGCCAGTACCCGACATCTGGACAGGGGCAACAATGAGCAGTTCTTC	CASTRHLDRGNNEQFF
-	TRBD2	TRBV19	TRBJ2-3	TGTGCCAGTAGTATAGGCCTAGCGGGGACAGATACGCAGTATTTT	CASSIGLAGTDTQYF
-	TRBD1	TRBV7-6	TRBJ2-7	TGTGCCAGCAGCTTACCGGGACAGGGTTCCTACGAGCAGTACTTC	CASSLPGQGSYEQYF
-	-	TRBV5-1	TRBJ2-1	TGCGCCAGCAGCTTGGTTTCGGCTAGCAATGAGCAGTTCTTC	CASSLVSASNEQFF
-	TRBD1	TRBV5-1	TRBJ1-3	TGCGCCAGCAGTGAGGGGGCGCCAGGAAACACCATATATTTT	CASSEGAPGNTIYF
-	-	TRBV19	TRBJ1-1	TGTGCCAGTAGTGAGCGACAAGGCACTGAAGCTTTCTTT	CASSERQGTEAFF
-	TRBD1	TRBV2	TRBJ1-3	TGTGCCAGCGGGACAGGGGGAAGGTGGTCCGGAAACACCATATATTTT	CASGTGGRWSGNTIYF
-	-	TRBV4-2	TRBJ2-1	TGTGCCAGCAGCCAAGATCCGGGGGAGGTCGATGAGCAGTTCTTC	CASSQDPGEVDEQFF